A selection of T cell receptor beta chains follows, all from one sample in a study of beta chain features in type 1 diabetes. Libraries were prepared by immunoSEQ multiplex PCR; TCRdb keeps only in-frame clonotypes and omits some of them. The sample yields about 160,000 clones, around 63% seen once. Material for sequencing was naive CD4+ T cells from blood. The receptors originated from a man aged 30 to 39 with type 1 diabetes. CDR3s include the opening cysteine and the closing phenylalanine or tryptophan. The D gene is left open where the match is weak. Rows give clone size only sometimes, using once, few, many, or a class for an expanded clone.

abundance	v_gene	len	j_gene	d_gene	CDR3aa	CDR3nt
few	TRBV2	14	TRBJ2-1	NA	CASSTGSSYNEQFF	TGTGCCAGCAGTACAGGTAGCTCCTACAATGAGCAGTTCTTC
NA	TRBV30	14	TRBJ1-5	TRBD1	CAWGRTGFGQPQHF	TGTGCCTGGGGCCGGACAGGGTTTGGTCAGCCCCAGCATTTT
few	TRBV19	13	TRBJ2-3	NA	CAPIGAGLDTQYF	TGTGCCCCCATAGGGGCGGGGTTAGATACGCAGTATTTT
few	TRBV5-1	14	TRBJ2-1	TRBD1	CASSSPGQVNEQFF	TGCGCCAGCAGCTCCCCGGGACAGGTGAATGAGCAGTTCTTC
NA	TRBV5-6	13	TRBJ2-5	TRBD1	CASSRGQGQTQYF	TGTGCCAGCAGCAGAGGACAGGGCCAAACCCAGTACTTC
few	TRBV25-1	12	TRBJ2-1	NA	CASSEQREEQFF	TGTGCCAGCAGTGAACAAAGGGAGGAGCAGTTCTTC
NA	TRBV29-1	14	TRBJ2-1	NA	CSVQSRGSYNEQFF	TGCAGCGTTCAGTCCAGGGGTTCCTACAATGAGCAGTTCTTC
NA	TRBV5-4	16	TRBJ1-1	NA	CASSPGQRTAVAEAFF	TGTGCCAGCAGCCCAGGACAGCGAACGGCGGTCGCTGAAGCTTTCTTT
NA	TRBV6-5	11	TRBJ2-7	NA	CATQGFDEQYF	TGTGCCACCCAGGGTTTCGACGAGCAGTACTTC
few	TRBV30	13	TRBJ2-3	NA	CAWSLSGQDTQYF	TGTGCCTGGAGTTTATCGGGGCAAGATACGCAGTATTTT
NA	TRBV4-1	16	TRBJ2-1	NA	CASSQDPGPTMIEQFF	TGCGCCAGCAGCCAAGATCCGGGGCCTACAATGATTGAGCAGTTCTTC
few	TRBV7-9	13	TRBJ2-1	NA	CASSLGEGNEQFF	TGTGCCAGCAGCTTAGGGGAAGGTAATGAGCAGTTCTTC
NA	TRBV19	15	TRBJ2-1	TRBD2	CASSTLAGDSNEQFF	TGTGCCAGTAGTACCCTAGCGGGAGACAGCAATGAGCAGTTCTTC
NA	TRBV14	12	TRBJ1-5	NA	CASDVGNQPQHF	TGTGCCAGCGACGTTGGGAATCAGCCCCAGCATTTT
once	TRBV10-3	14	TRBJ2-3	NA	CAISDLRGTDTQYF	TGTGCCATCAGTGACCTAAGGGGGACAGATACGCAGTATTTT
few	TRBV28	13	TRBJ1-1	NA	CASSLKAGIEAFF	TGTGCCAGCAGTTTAAAGGCCGGCATTGAAGCTTTCTTT
NA	TRBV5-4	15	TRBJ2-7	TRBD2	CASSLDPGGPYEQYF	TGTGCCAGCAGCTTGGATCCGGGGGGGCCGTACGAGCAGTACTTC
NA	TRBV5-4	16	TRBJ2-2	NA	CASSLTGLGNTGELFF	TGTGCCAGCAGCTTGACCGGGTTGGGCAACACCGGGGAGCTGTTTTTT
NA	TRBV4-3	14	TRBJ2-7	TRBD1	CASSQSTGGYEQYF	TGCGCCAGCAGCCAATCGACAGGGGGCTACGAGCAGTACTTC
NA	TRBV7-9	14	TRBJ2-7	TRBD1	CASSLRDRVYEQYF	TGTGCCAGCAGCCTCCGGGACAGGGTTTACGAGCAGTACTTC
NA	TRBV9	14	TRBJ2-3	NA	CASSVAQFTDTQYF	TGTGCCAGCAGCGTAGCACAGTTCACAGATACGCAGTATTTT
few	TRBV29-1	15	TRBJ2-7	NA	CSVEWASTATYEQYF	TGCAGCGTTGAATGGGCCTCGACAGCCACCTACGAGCAGTACTTC
NA	TRBV7-2	18	TRBJ2-4	NA	CASSPLGLGGFAKNIQYF	TGTGCCAGCAGCCCCCTTGGTCTGGGGGGCTTCGCCAAAAACATTCAGTACTTC
NA	TRBV28	14	TRBJ1-2	NA	CASTGEGFYYGYTF	TGTGCCAGCACCGGGGAGGGCTTCTACTATGGCTACACCTTC
NA	TRBV30	13	TRBJ2-1	TRBD1	CAWSGDRGNEQFF	TGTGCCTGGAGTGGGGACAGAGGCAATGAGCAGTTCTTC
NA	TRBV7-8	13	TRBJ2-3	NA	CASSRVEPDTQYF	TGTGCCAGCAGCCGAGTTGAGCCGGATACGCAGTATTTT
NA	TRBV7-2	11	TRBJ2-7	NA	CASSSLTQQYF	TGTGCCAGCAGCTCTCTGACACAGCAGTACTTC
NA	TRBV30	14	TRBJ1-1	NA	CAWSAFGGNTEAFF	TGTGCCTGGAGTGCCTTCGGGGGGAACACTGAAGCTTTCTTT
NA	TRBV6-5	15	TRBJ2-2	NA	CASAMVSMNTGELFF	TGTGCCAGCGCGATGGTATCGATGAACACCGGGGAGCTGTTTTTT
NA	TRBV5-1	13	TRBJ2-5	NA	CASASGVDETQYF	TGCGCCAGCGCTTCAGGAGTGGACGAGACCCAGTACTTC
NA	TRBV30	13	TRBJ2-3	NA	CAWSTGIADTQYF	TGTGCCTGGAGCACAGGGATCGCAGATACGCAGTATTTT
NA	TRBV29-1	13	TRBJ2-1	NA	CSVDRAGFNEQFF	TGCAGCGTTGATCGGGCAGGGTTCAATGAGCAGTTCTTC
NA	TRBV7-9	16	TRBJ2-7	TRBD1	CASSLSSGQGINEQYF	TGTGCCAGCAGCTTATCCTCGGGACAGGGGATCAACGAGCAGTACTTC
NA	TRBV9	14	TRBJ1-6	NA	CASSVVGGNSPLHF	TGTGCCAGCAGCGTAGTCGGGGGAAATTCACCCCTCCACTTT
NA	TRBV29-1	14	TRBJ2-1	TRBD1	CSVGDRVAYNEQFF	TGCAGCGTTGGTGACAGGGTCGCCTACAATGAGCAGTTCTTC
NA	TRBV4-1	16	TRBJ2-3	NA	CASSRDRTDLGDTQYF	TGCGCCAGCAGCCGGGACCGGACGGATTTGGGAGATACGCAGTATTTT
NA	TRBV27	13	TRBJ1-6	NA	CASSLERNSPLHF	TGTGCCAGCAGTCTAGAACGAAATTCACCCCTCCACTTT
NA	TRBV29-1	14	TRBJ1-2	NA	CSVVVQGNIYGYTF	TGCAGCGTTGTTGTACAGGGCAATATCTATGGCTACACCTTC
NA	TRBV7-2	14	TRBJ2-7	TRBD1	CASSLEGAYHEQYF	TGTGCCAGCAGCTTAGAGGGGGCTTACCACGAGCAGTACTTC
NA	TRBV27	13	TRBJ2-7	TRBD1	CASIDRGTYEQYF	TGTGCCAGCATAGACAGGGGGACCTACGAGCAGTACTTC
NA	TRBV28	11	TRBJ1-2	NA	CARTDYYGYTF	TGTGCCAGGACAGATTACTATGGCTACACCTTC
few	TRBV9	16	TRBJ2-1	NA	CASSIPRLAASNEQFF	TGTGCCAGCAGCATCCCCCGGCTCGCGGCCTCTAATGAGCAGTTCTTC
NA	TRBV30	13	TRBJ2-1	NA	CAWSVATRGEQFF	TGTGCCTGGAGTGTGGCGACGAGGGGTGAGCAGTTCTTC
NA	TRBV28	16	TRBJ2-1	NA	CASSRSDLGGLNEQFF	TGTGCCAGCAGTCGGTCGGACTTGGGTGGCCTCAATGAGCAGTTCTTC
NA	TRBV30	13	TRBJ2-5	NA	CAWSVTVQETQYF	TGTGCCTGGAGTGTAACCGTCCAAGAGACCCAGTACTTC
NA	TRBV29-1	16	TRBJ2-3	TRBD2	CSVRELAGESTDTQYF	TGCAGCGTTCGGGAGCTAGCGGGGGAAAGCACAGATACGCAGTATTTT
NA	TRBV30	14	TRBJ2-3	NA	CAWSGGGPKPTQYF	TGTGCCTGGAGTGGTGGCGGGCCCAAACCAACGCAGTATTTT
NA	TRBV9	14	TRBJ1-6	NA	CASSGGTFNSPLHF	TGTGCCAGCAGCGGCGGGACCTTTAATTCACCCCTCCACTTT
NA	TRBV29-1	15	TRBJ2-5	TRBD1	CSVGMAGGASETQYF	TGCAGCGTTGGGATGGCAGGGGGCGCGTCAGAGACCCAGTACTTC
NA	TRBV5-1	15	TRBJ2-3	NA	CASSLGTAHTDTQYF	TGCGCCAGCAGCTTGGGGACCGCCCACACAGATACGCAGTATTTT
NA	TRBV7-2	15	TRBJ2-4	TRBD1	CASSLGGQGKNIQYF	TGTGCCAGCAGCTTAGGAGGACAGGGCAAAAACATTCAGTACTTC
NA	TRBV30	14	TRBJ2-1	TRBD2	CAWSVVLTSGGHFF	TGTGCCTGGAGTGTAGTTCTGACTAGCGGGGGACATTTCTTC
NA	TRBV7-9	15	TRBJ2-7	NA	CASSPLTGISYEQYF	TGTGCCAGCAGCCCCCTTACAGGGATCTCCTACGAGCAGTACTTC
NA	TRBV18	15	TRBJ1-2	NA	CASSPRSFKLGGYTF	TGTGCCAGCTCACCACGATCCTTCAAACTAGGTGGCTACACCTTC
few	TRBV25-1	16	TRBJ2-5	NA	CASSDRAGGIQETQYF	TGTGCCAGCAGTGATCGGGCGGGTGGGATACAAGAGACCCAGTACTTC